What follows describes a single TCR beta chain. Method: immunoSEQ multiplex PCR; TCRdb's copy keeps in-frame clones and lacks some. The table shows roughly 500,000 clones, with around 80% occurring only once. The data originate from a study of shared clonotypes between healthy human individuals. Germline assignment: CDR1 LNHDA and CDR2 SQIVND (reference sequence). This CDR3 has 16 residues. V shed 2 bases and J shed 7 bases, with 18 bases lying between them. The clonotype was recovered from a woman aged 40 to 50 in good health. Some clones in this sample may be carry-over from other donors' samples. Sequences were obtained from PBMCs. This chain connects TRBV19 to TRBJ1-5; D unresolved. CDR3 DNA: TGTGCCAGTAGTATAAATTGGCAGGCCCAAACCCAGCCCCAGCATTTT. Translated, it gives CASSINWQAQTQPQHF.